This TCR beta chain was recovered during a study of blood T cell repertoires in COVID-19. The overall study: Spain, Italy and the United States supplied samples that represented acute and convalescent COVID-19.

Per the original data handling: Reference gene primer amplification yielded estimated nucleated cell counts. Sequencing used immunoSEQ multiplex PCR; TCRdb keeps in-frame clones, though not all of them. V and J calls and clone size are given by that table; D and trimming were obtained from the DNA. Among roughly 28,000 clones, 85% to 90% were seen once, and the ten largest hold less than 5%. The CDR3 is made up of 21 amino acids. V shed 0 bases, J shed 6 bases, and the junction held 21 bases outside the gene matches. The germline CDR1 and CDR2 sequences are LGHNA and YSLEER. J is TRBJ2-2 and V is TRBV4-3, with TRBD1 matching 8 bases. Sequenced input: peripheral blood. This TCR derives from a man in his 70s with active COVID-19. Here the CDR3 reads CASSQDRSLGFQGAGSGELFF. The CDR3 DNA sequence: TGCGCCAGCAGCCAAGATCGGTCTCTGGGCTTTCAGGGGGCGGGATCCGGGGAGCTGTTTTTT.